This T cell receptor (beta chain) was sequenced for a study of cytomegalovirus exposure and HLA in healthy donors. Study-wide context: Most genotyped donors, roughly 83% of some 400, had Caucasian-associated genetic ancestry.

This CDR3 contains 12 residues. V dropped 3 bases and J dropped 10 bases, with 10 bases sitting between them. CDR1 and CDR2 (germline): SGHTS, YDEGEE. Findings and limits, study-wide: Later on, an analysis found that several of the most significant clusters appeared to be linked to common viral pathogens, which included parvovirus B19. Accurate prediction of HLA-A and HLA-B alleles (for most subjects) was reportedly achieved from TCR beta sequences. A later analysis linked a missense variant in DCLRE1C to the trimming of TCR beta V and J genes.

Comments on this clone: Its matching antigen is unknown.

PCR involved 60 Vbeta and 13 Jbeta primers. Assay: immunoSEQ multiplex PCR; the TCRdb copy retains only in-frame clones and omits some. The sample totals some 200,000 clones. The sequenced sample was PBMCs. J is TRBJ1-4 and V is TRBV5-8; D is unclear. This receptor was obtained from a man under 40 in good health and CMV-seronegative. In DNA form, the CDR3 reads TGTGCCAGCAGCTATTATTCGGGAAAACTGTTTTTT. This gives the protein CASSYYSGKLFF.